Here is one TCR beta chain with its context. Its antigen is unknown. Some clones are missing from TCRdb's copy, which holds only in-frame ones; the method was immunoSEQ multiplex PCR. Seen here are more than 110,000 clones, around 93% observed once, and the top ten hold around 3%. V was trimmed by 4 bases and J by 0 bases, leaving 14 bases between them. CDR1 and CDR2 (germline): SGHNT, YYREEE (reference sequence). The CDR3 covers 15 residues. This sample is drawn from a study of T cell responses to AZD1222 COVID-19 vaccine. Study results and limitations: Elevations in Spike-specific TCR breadth and depth followed administration of two AZD1222 doses.

This chain joins TRBV5-4 and TRBJ2-7; D uncertain. This clonotype was sampled from an adult in good health. Material: peripheral blood, obtained on day 0 of AZD1222 vaccination. CDR3 DNA sequence: TGTGCCAGCAGCCACCAAACAATGATCTCCTACGAGCAGTACTTC. Its protein product is CASSHQTMISYEQYF. Full variable domain (remainder filled in from reference TRBV5-4 and TRBJ2-7): ETGVTQSPTHLIKTRGQQVTLRCSSQSGHNTVSWYQQALGQGPQFIFQYYREEENGRGNFPPRFSGLQFPNYSSELNVNALELDDSALYLCASSHQTMISYEQYFGPGTRLTVT.